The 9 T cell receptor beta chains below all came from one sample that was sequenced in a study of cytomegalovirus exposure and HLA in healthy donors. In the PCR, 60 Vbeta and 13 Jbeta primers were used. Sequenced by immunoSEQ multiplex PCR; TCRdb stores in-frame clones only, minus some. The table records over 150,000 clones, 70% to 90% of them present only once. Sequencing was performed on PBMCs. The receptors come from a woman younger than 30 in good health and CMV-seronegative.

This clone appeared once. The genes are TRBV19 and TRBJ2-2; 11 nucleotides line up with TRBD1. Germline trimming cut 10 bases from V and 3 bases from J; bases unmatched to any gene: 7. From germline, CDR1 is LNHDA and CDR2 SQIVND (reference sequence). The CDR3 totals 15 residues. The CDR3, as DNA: TGTGCCACGGCAGGACAGGGGGCGCACACCGGGGAGCTGTTTTTT. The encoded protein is CATAGQGAHTGELFF. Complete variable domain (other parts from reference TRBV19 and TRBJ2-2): DGGITQSPKYLFRKEGQNVTLSCEQNLNHDAMYWYRQDPGQGLRLIYYSQIVNDFQKGDIAEGYSVSREKKESFPLTVTSAQKNPTAFYLCATAGQGAHTGELFFGEGSRLTVL.

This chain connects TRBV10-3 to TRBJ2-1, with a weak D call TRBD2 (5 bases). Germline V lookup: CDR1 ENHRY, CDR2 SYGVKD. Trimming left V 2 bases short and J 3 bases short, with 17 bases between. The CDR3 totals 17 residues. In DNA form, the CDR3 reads TGTGCCATCAGTGAGCCTGACTACCCGAATAGCTACAATGAGCAGTTCTTC. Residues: CAISEPDYPNSYNEQFF.

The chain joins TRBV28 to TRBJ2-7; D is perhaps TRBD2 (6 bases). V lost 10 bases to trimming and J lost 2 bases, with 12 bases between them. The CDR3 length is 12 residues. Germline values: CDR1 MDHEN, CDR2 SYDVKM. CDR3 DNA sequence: TGTGCCATCGCCCCGGGGGCCTACGAGCAGTACTTC. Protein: CAIAPGAYEQYF.

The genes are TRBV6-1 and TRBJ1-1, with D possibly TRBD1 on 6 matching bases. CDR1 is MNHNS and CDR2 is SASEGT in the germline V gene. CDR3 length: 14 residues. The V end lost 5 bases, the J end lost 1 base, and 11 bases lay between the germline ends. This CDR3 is CASSKQGPNTEAFF. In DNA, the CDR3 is TGTGCCAGCAGTAAACAGGGCCCGAACACTGAAGCTTTCTTT.

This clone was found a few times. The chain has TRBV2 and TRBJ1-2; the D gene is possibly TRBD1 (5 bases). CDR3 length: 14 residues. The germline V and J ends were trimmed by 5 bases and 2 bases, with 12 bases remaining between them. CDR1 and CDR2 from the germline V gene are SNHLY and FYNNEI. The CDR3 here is CASSLDSRNYGYTF. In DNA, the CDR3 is TGTGCCAGCAGTCTCGACAGTAGGAACTATGGCTACACCTTC.

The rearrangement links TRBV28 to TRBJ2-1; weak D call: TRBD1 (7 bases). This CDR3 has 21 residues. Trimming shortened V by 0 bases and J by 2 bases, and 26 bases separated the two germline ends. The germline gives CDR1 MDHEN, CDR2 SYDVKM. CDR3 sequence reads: CASSLWGGAQRGQKTYNEQFF. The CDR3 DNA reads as TGTGCCAGCAGTTTATGGGGGGGAGCGCAGAGGGGGCAAAAAACCTACAATGAGCAGTTCTTC.

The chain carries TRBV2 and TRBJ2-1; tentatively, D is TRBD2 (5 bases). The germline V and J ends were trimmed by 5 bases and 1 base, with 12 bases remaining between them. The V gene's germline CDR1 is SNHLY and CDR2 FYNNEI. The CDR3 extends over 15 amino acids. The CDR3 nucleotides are TGTGCCAGCAGTCCCGACTACTCTTCCTACAATGAGCAGTTCTTC. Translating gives CASSPDYSSYNEQFF.

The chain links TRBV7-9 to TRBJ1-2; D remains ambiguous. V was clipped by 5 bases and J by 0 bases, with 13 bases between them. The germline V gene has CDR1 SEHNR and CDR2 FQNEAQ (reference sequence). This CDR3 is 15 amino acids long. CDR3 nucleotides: TGTGCCAGCAGCGGTCGATGGGCGTCTAACTATGGCTACACCTTC. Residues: CASSGRWASNYGYTF. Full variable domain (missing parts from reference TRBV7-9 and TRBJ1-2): DTGVSQNPRHKITKRGQNVTFRCDPISEHNRLYWYRQTLGQGPEFLTYFQNEAQLEKSRLLSDRFSAERPKGSFSTLEIQRTEQGDSAMYLCASSGRWASNYGYTFGSGTRLTVV.

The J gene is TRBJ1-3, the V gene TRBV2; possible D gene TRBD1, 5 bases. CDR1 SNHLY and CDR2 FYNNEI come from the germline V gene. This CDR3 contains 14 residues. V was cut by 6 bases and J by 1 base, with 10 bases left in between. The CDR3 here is CASSRQFSGNTIYF. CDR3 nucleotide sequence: TGTGCCAGCAGCCGACAGTTTTCTGGAAACACCATATATTTT.